These 29 T cell receptor beta chains share one sample of origin, sequenced in a study of response to subunit inactivated influenza vaccine. TCRdb reprocessed the RT-PCR reads with MiXCR, giving one entry per CDR3 protein. Of some 500,000 distinct CDR3 sequences in the sample, over 25% were seen once. This specimen consisted of CD4+ T cells sorted from PBMCs, obtained around 5 days after vaccination. These receptors all come from a man over 45 who received an inactivated influenza vaccine.

This clonotype was seen a handful of times. This sequence joins TRBV3-1 and TRBJ2-1; 8 bases agree with TRBD2. Germline-derived CDR1 and CDR2 are LGHDT and YNNKEL (reference sequence). The CDR3 runs to 15 residues. V was clipped by 3 bases and J by 10 bases; unmatched bases: 11. The CDR3, as DNA: TGTGCCAGCAGCCAGGCTAGCGGGTCCCCCAGAGAGCAGTTCTTC. It specifies CASSQASGSPREQFF.

This rearrangement joins TRBV20-1 to TRBJ2-5, with D perhaps matching TRBD2 (6 bases). The V gene lost 2 bases and the J gene lost 2 bases, with 15 bases spanning the gap. The length of the CDR3 is 15 residues. CDR1 DFQATT and CDR2 SNEGSKA come from the germline V gene (reference sequence). The CDR3 bases are TGCAGTGCTAGATCCCCCCGCGGGACTCAAGAGACCCAGTACTTC. It yields the protein CSARSPRGTQETQYF.

J is TRBJ2-3 and V is TRBV30; a weak D match, TRBD1 (5 bases). Germline values: CDR1 GTSNPN, CDR2 SVGIG (reference sequence). This CDR3 has 13 residues. V was shortened by 2 bases and J by 0 bases, with 6 bases between the two germline ends. The CDR3 DNA follows: TGTGCCTGGAGTAGGGGAAGCACAGATACGCAGTATTTT. It yields the protein CAWSRGSTDTQYF.

The V and J genes are TRBV4-2 and TRBJ2-3, with D possibly TRBD1 on 5 matching bases. Per the germline V gene, CDR1 is LGHNA and CDR2 is YNFKEQ. V lost 0 bases, J lost 0 bases, and 13 bases lay in between. This CDR3 comprises 17 residues. The CDR3 reads CASSQDPPGQSTDTQYF. Here the CDR3 DNA reads TGTGCCAGCAGCCAAGATCCGCCAGGACAAAGCACAGATACGCAGTATTTT.

The table lists this clonotype with a count of one. In DNA, the CDR3 is TGTGCCAGCAACGCGGGAGTTCCTGGAAACACCATATATTTT. Encoded protein: CASNAGVPGNTIYF. The genes are TRBV6-1 and TRBJ1-3; D uncertain. V lost 7 bases, J lost 2 bases, and 12 bases lay in between. CDR3 length equals 14 residues. Germline V gene lookup returns CDR1 MNHNS and CDR2 SASEGT.

The chain combines TRBV7-2 with TRBJ2-3, with a weak D call TRBD2 (6 bases). V was clipped by 7 bases and J by 2 bases, with 13 bases between them. This CDR3 spans 14 amino acids. Per germline, CDR1 SGHTA and CDR2 FQGNSA. The CDR3 bases are TGTGCCAGCACCACCGGGGGATCCACAGATACGCAGTATTTT. It is translated as CASTTGGSTDTQYF.

The V call is TRBV20-1, the J call TRBJ2-1; no firm D call. Germline V gene sequence: CDR1 DFQATT, CDR2 SNEGSKA (reference sequence). The CDR3 covers 11 residues. Trimming pared 5 bases from V and 4 bases from J, leaving 6 bases between. The CDR3 here is CSAPVYNEQFF. The DNA of the CDR3 is TGCAGTGCTCCCGTATACAATGAGCAGTTCTTC.

As to this clonotype: Given a much more abundant clone one base away, this may be a read error. The V and J genes are TRBV5-1 and TRBJ2-3, with 10 bases fitting TRBD1. After removal of 6 bases from V and 5 bases from J, the junction contained 3 bases not matched to a gene. The CDR3 contains 13 residues. The germline V gene has CDR1 SGHRS and CDR2 YFSETQ. This chain's CDR3 is CASIWDRGDTQYF. For the CDR3, the DNA is TGCGCCAGCATTTGGGACAGGGGAGATACGCAGTATTTT.

The V call is TRBV5-1, the J call TRBJ2-1; TRBD2 matches at 7 bases. The V gene's germline CDR1 is SGHRS and CDR2 YFSETQ. The CDR3 runs 18 residues. Trimming at V came to 0 bases and at J to 1 base, leaving 10 bases not matched to a gene. CDR3 residues: CASSLDPWGAGSYNEQFF. The CDR3 nucleotides are TGCGCCAGCAGCTTGGATCCGTGGGGAGCGGGATCCTACAATGAGCAGTTCTTC.

The J gene is TRBJ1-6, the V gene TRBV6-1; D is possibly TRBD1 (6 bases). Germline assignment: CDR1 MNHNS and CDR2 SASEGT. With 6 bases removed from V and 11 bases from J, the gap between germline ends came to 14 bases. The CDR3 is made up of 13 amino acids. The CDR3 region is CASRVTGGAPLHF. The CDR3 nucleotides read TGTGCCAGCAGAGTGACAGGAGGGGCACCCCTCCACTTT.

This clonotype occurred a few times. The V and J genes are TRBV4-1 and TRBJ2-3; 8 bases line up with TRBD2. V lost 5 bases, J lost 0 bases, and 7 bases stayed unmatched. Germline V lookup: CDR1 MGHRA, CDR2 YSYEKL. The CDR3 is 16 residues long. CDR3 nucleotides: TGCGCCAGCAGCTTGGGACTAGAACCTAGCACAGATACGCAGTATTTT. This codes for CASSLGLEPSTDTQYF.

V and J are TRBV4-2 and TRBJ2-4; a possible D gene is TRBD2 (7 bases). The V end was cut by 0 bases, the J end by 8 bases, with 17 bases between. Germline CDR1 and CDR2: LGHNA and YNFKEQ. This CDR3 has 16 amino acids. DNA of the CDR3: TGTGCCAGCAGCCAAGAATGGAACAGGGCGGGAGACATTCAGTACTTC. The encoded protein is CASSQEWNRAGDIQYF.

This clonotype occurred a few times. The chain uses TRBV20-1 and TRBJ2-3; 9 bases agree with TRBD2. This CDR3 comprises 14 residues. V shed 6 bases and J 3 bases; nucleotides not matched to a gene: 7. Germline V gene data show CDR1 as DFQATT and CDR2 as SNEGSKA (reference sequence). The CDR3: CSAPRGGRTDTQYF. Written as DNA, the CDR3 is TGCAGTGCCCCGCGGGGGGGCCGGACAGATACGCAGTATTTT.

This clonotype has only a few counts. In DNA form, the CDR3 reads TGTGCCAGCAGTTTGTCAGTAGATACGCAGTATTTT. The encoded protein is CASSLSVDTQYF. V is TRBV7-9 and J is TRBJ2-3; no firm D call. Trimming shortened V by 6 bases and J by 5 bases, and 9 bases separated the two germline ends. The germline V gene has CDR1 SEHNR and CDR2 FQNEAQ (reference sequence). This CDR3 region has 12 residues.

This chain joins TRBV12-3 or TRBV12-4 and TRBJ2-3; the D gene is possibly TRBD1 (5 bases). CDR3 length: 15 amino acids. Between the trimmed V and J ends, which lost 2 bases and 2 bases, there was a span of 11 bases. CDR3 nucleotides: TGTGCCAGCAGTTTAAGGCAGGGTAACACAGATACGCAGTATTTT. Its protein product is CASSLRQGNTDTQYF.

In its sample, this clonotype was seen a few times. The chain has TRBV28 and TRBJ2-1; tentatively, D is TRBD2 (6 bases). Germline V lookup: CDR1 MDHEN, CDR2 SYDVKM. The CDR3 loop spans 20 amino acids. V was trimmed by 3 bases and J by 4 bases, leaving 28 bases between them. CDR3 sequence reads: CASSFGPTSPIALNYNEQFF. The CDR3 DNA reads TGTGCCAGCAGTTTTGGGCCGACTAGTCCTATAGCTCTCAATTACAATGAGCAGTTCTTC.

This chain uses TRBV20-1 with TRBJ2-3; D gene uncertain. Trimming removed 5 bases from V and 5 bases from J, with 11 bases in between. There are 12 residues in the CDR3. From germline, CDR1 is DFQATT and CDR2 SNEGSKA (reference sequence). This CDR3 is CSAPRLRDTQYF. CDR3 nucleotides: TGCAGTGCTCCAAGACTGAGAGATACGCAGTATTTT.

The rearrangement links TRBV11-2 to TRBJ1-1, with TRBD1 matching over 10 bases. The germline CDR1 and CDR2 sequences are SGHAT and FQNNGV. The CDR3 covers 14 residues. Trimming at V came to 5 bases and at J to 10 bases, leaving 10 bases not matched to a gene. CDR3 region: CASSPSGQGIRAFF. The DNA for the CDR3 is TGTGCCAGCAGCCCTTCGGGACAGGGGATTAGAGCTTTCTTT.

The chain employs TRBV29-1 and TRBJ2-5; 7 bases match TRBD2. The CDR3 has 13 amino acids. The V and J ends lost 0 bases and 3 bases, in that order; junction bases with no gene match: 1. Germline lookup yields CDR1 SQVTM and CDR2 ANQGSEA. The chain's CDR3 is CSVEEGGEETQYF. In nucleotides, the CDR3 is TGCAGCGTTGAAGAGGGGGGGGAAGAGACCCAGTACTTC.

This clonotype showed up just a few times. This chain's CDR3 is CASSRTRGDTQYF. The CDR3, as DNA: TGTGCCAGCAGCAGGACCAGAGGAGATACGCAGTATTTT. This chain joins TRBV12-3 or TRBV12-4 and TRBJ2-3; D is unclear. The V gene lost 6 bases and the J gene lost 5 bases, with 12 bases spanning the gap. The CDR3 spans 13 residues.

This clonotype showed up many times. V gene TRBV9 combines with J gene TRBJ2-3; D remains unclear. Germline CDR1 reads SGDLS; CDR2 reads YYNGEE. V was clipped by 5 bases and J by 3 bases, with 7 bases between them. The CDR3 has 12 residues. The CDR3 loop is CASSVGTDTQYF. In DNA form, the CDR3 reads TGTGCCAGCAGTGTCGGGACAGATACGCAGTATTTT.

The chain has TRBV6-2 or TRBV6-3 and TRBJ2-2; D is unresolved. This CDR3 region has 14 residues. Germline CDR1 and CDR2: MNHEY and SVGEGT. Trimming took off 2 bases at V and 4 bases at J, with 8 bases between the two ends. The chain's CDR3 is CASSYDRVTGELFF. The CDR3 nucleotides read TGTGCCAGCAGTTACGACCGAGTCACCGGGGAGCTGTTTTTT.

This clonotype was detected a few times. The DNA for the CDR3 is TGTGCCAGCAGCTTTTTTGGGGAAGAGACCCAGTACTTC. It specifies CASSFFGEETQYF. The chain joins TRBV7-2 to TRBJ2-5; no firm D call. Germline V gene sequence: CDR1 SGHTA, CDR2 FQGNSA. The CDR3 is 13 residues long. Trimming cost V 3 bases and J 3 bases, with 8 bases left between them.

This clonotype occurred once. The chain joins TRBV7-8 to TRBJ1-5; D not resolved. CDR1 SGHVS and CDR2 FQNEAQ come from the germline V gene. V lost 1 base and J lost 4, with 11 bases in between. This CDR3 spans 15 amino acids. As DNA, the CDR3 is TGTGCCAGCAGCTTAGGGAGCCGGGAGAATCAGCCCCAGCATTTT. This encodes CASSLGSRENQPQHF.

The gene calls are TRBV10-3 and TRBJ2-1; TRBD1 agrees at 10 bases. Per the germline V gene, CDR1 is ENHRY and CDR2 is SYGVKD. The CDR3 is made up of 15 amino acids. The ends lost 5 bases at V and 1 base at J; junction bases unmatched: 2. CDR3 sequence reads: CAISTDRGSYNEQFF. The CDR3 nucleotides read TGTGCCATCAGTACGGACAGGGGGTCCTACAATGAGCAGTTCTTC.

This clonotype has more than one count but fewer than ten. The chain is built from TRBV6-2 or TRBV6-3 and TRBJ2-3; D is uncertain. The CDR3 consists of 14 residues. Germline V gives CDR1 MNHEY, CDR2 SVGEGT. Trimming left V 0 bases short and J 0 bases short, with 4 bases between. CDR3 DNA: TGTGCCAGCAGTTACTCGTACAGCACAGATACGCAGTATTTT. It specifies CASSYSYSTDTQYF.

This clonotype was counted a few times. The V call is TRBV4-2, the J call TRBJ2-1; tentative D call: TRBD1 (5 bases). Trimming shortened V by 3 bases and J by 2 bases, and 20 bases separated the two germline ends. The CDR3 is 18 amino acids. The germline V gene has CDR1 LGHNA and CDR2 YNFKEQ. The CDR3 loop reads CASSQDPGLGRTYNEQFF. The CDR3 bases are TGTGCCAGCAGCCAGGATCCAGGGTTGGGGCGCACCTACAATGAGCAGTTCTTC.

V gene TRBV28 combines with J gene TRBJ2-7; possibly TRBD1 for D (5 bases). This CDR3 is built from 13 residues. Trimming took 5 bases from V and 3 from J, leaving 11 bases between them. CDR1 and CDR2 from the germline V gene are MDHEN and SYDVKM. Here the CDR3 reads CASSLGHRYEQYF. CDR3 DNA sequence: TGTGCCAGCAGTCTCGGACACCGCTACGAGCAGTACTTC. The full variable domain, in which reference TRBV28 and TRBJ2-7 provide the parts outside the CDR3, is DVKVTQSSRYLVKRTGEKVFLECVQDMDHENMFWYRQDPGLGLRLIYFSYDVKMKEKGDIPEGYSVSREKKERFSLILESASTNQTSMYLCASSLGHRYEQYFGPGTRLTVT.

The chain employs TRBV4-3 and TRBJ2-2; D gene ambiguous. CDR1 is LGHNA and CDR2 is YSLEER in the germline V gene. There are 17 residues in the CDR3. Trimming pared 0 bases from V and 1 base from J, leaving 12 bases between. CDR3 coding DNA: TGCGCCAGCAGCCAAGATGATAATAGAGTGAACACCGGGGAGCTGTTTTTT. It translates to CASSQDDNRVNTGELFF.